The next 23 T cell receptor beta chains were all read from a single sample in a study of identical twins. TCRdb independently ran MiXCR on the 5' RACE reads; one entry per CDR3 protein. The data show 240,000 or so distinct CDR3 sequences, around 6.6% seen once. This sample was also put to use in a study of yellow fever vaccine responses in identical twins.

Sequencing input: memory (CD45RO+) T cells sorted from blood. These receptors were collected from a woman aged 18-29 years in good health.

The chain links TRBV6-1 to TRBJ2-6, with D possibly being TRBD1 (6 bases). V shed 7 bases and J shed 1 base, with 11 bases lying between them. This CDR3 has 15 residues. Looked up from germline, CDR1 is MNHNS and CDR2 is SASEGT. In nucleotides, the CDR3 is TGTGCCAGCAATCAGGGGTTTTCTGGGGCCAACGTCCTGACTTTC. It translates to CASNQGFSGANVLTF.

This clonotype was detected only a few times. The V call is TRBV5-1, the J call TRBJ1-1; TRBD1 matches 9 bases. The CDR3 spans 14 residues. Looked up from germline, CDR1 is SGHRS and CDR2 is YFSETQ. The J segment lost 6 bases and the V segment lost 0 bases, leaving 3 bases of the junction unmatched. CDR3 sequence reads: CASSLVQGAAEAFF. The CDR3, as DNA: TGCGCCAGCAGCTTGGTACAGGGGGCCGCTGAAGCTTTCTTT.

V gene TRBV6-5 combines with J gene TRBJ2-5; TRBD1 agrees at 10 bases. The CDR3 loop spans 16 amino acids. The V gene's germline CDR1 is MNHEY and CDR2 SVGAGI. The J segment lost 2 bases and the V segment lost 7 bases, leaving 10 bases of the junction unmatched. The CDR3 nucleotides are TGTGCCAGCAAGTACTCCGGGACAGGGGATCAAGAGACCCAGTACTTC. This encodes CASKYSGTGDQETQYF.

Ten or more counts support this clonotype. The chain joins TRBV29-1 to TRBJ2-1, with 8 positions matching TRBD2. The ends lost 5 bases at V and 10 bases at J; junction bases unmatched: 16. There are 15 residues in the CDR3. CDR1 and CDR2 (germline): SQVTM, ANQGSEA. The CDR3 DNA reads TGCAGCGTTCCATCCAGCGGGAGAAGAGTGGTCGAGCAGTTCTTC. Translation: CSVPSSGRRVVEQFF.

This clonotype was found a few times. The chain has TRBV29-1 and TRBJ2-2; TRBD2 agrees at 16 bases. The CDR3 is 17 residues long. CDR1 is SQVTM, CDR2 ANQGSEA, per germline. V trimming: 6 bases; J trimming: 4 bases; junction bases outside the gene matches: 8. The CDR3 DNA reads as TGCAGCGTGGTGGGACTAGCGGGGGGGCCGAGCACCGGGGAGCTGTTTTTT. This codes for CSVVGLAGGPSTGELFF.

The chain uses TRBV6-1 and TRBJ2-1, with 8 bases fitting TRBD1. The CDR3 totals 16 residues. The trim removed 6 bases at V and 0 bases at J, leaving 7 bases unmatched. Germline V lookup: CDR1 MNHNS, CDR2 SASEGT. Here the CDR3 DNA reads TGTGCCAGCAGGGACAGGGACCCGAGCTCCTACAATGAGCAGTTCTTC. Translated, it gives CASRDRDPSSYNEQFF.

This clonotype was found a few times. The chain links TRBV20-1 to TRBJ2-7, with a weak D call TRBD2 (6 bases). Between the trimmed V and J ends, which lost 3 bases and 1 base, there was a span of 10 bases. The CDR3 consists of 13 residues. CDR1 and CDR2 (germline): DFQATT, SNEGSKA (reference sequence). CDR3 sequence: CSASLGTSYEQYV. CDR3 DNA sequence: TGCAGTGCTAGCTTAGGGACTTCCTACGAGCAGTACGTC.

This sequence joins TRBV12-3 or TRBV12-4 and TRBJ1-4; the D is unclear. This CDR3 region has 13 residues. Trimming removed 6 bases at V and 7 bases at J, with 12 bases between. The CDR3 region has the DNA TGTGCCAGCAGGGAAACGGACGGTGAAAAACTGTTTTTT. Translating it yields CASRETDGEKLFF.

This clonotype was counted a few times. The CDR3 DNA sequence: TGTGCCAGCAGCTTAGTAGCGGGGGGCGAAAATGAGCAGTTCTTC. It translates to CASSLVAGGENEQFF. V gene TRBV7-6 combines with J gene TRBJ2-1; 10 bases fit TRBD2. The CDR3 length is 15 residues. The V gene's germline CDR1 is SGHVS and CDR2 FNYEAQ. The V segment lost 1 base and the J segment 7 bases; nucleotides outside the gene matches: 4. Combining the CDR3 with reference TRBV7-6 and TRBJ2-1 gives the whole variable domain GAGVSQSPRYKVTKRGQDVALRCDPISGHVSLYWYRQALGQGPEFLTYFNYEAQQDKSGLPNDRFSAERPEGSISTLTIQRTEQRDSAMYRCASSLVAGGENEQFFGPGTRLTVL.

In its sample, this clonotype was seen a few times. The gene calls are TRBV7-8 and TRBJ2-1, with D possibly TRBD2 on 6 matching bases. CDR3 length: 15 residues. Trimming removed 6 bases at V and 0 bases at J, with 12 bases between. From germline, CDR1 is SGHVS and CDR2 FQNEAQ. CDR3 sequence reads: CASRWDFSSYNEQFF. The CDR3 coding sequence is TGTGCCAGCAGATGGGACTTCAGCTCCTACAATGAGCAGTTCTTC.

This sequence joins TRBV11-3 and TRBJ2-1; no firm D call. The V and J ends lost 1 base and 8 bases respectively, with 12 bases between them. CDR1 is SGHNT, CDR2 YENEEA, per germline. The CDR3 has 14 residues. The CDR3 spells CASSLGGVVDEQFF. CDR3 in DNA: TGTGCCAGCAGCTTAGGAGGTGTAGTAGATGAGCAGTTCTTC.

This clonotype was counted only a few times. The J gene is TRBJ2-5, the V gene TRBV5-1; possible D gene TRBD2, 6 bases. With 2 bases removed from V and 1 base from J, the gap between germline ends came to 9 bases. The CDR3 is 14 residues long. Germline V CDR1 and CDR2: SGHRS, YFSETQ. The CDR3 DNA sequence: TGCGCCAGCAGCTTCGGCGGGACCCAAGAGACCCAGTACTTC. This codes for CASSFGGTQETQYF.

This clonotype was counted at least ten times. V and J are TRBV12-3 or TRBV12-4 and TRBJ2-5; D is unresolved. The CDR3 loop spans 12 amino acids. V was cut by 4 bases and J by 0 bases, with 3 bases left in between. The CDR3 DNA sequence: TGTGCCAGCAGTTCCTACCAAGAGACCCAGTACTTC. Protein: CASSSYQETQYF.

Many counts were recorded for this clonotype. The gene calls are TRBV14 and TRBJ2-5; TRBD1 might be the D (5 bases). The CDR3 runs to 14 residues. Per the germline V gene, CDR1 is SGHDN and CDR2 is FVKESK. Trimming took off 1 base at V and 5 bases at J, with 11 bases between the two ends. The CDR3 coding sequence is TGTGCCAGCAGCCAAGTGTCAGGGTTCGAGACCCAGTACTTC. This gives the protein CASSQVSGFETQYF. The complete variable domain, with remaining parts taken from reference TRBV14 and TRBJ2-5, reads EAGVTQFPSHSVIEKGQTVTLRCDPISGHDNLYWYRRVMGKEIKFLLHFVKESKQDESGMPNNRFLAERTGGTYSTLKVQPAELEDSGVYFCASSQVSGFETQYFGPGTRLLVL.

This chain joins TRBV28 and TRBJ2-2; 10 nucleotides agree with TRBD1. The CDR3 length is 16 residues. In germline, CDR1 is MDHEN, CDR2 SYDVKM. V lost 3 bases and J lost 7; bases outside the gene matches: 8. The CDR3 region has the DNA TGTGCCAGCAGTTTTGGGGGACAGGGGAATTTCGGGGAGCTGTTTTTT. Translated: CASSFGGQGNFGELFF. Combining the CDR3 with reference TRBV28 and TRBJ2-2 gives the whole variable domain DVKVTQSSRYLVKRTGEKVFLECVQDMDHENMFWYRQDPGLGLRLIYFSYDVKMKEKGDIPEGYSVSREKKERFSLILESASTNQTSMYLCASSFGGQGNFGELFFGEGSRLTVL.

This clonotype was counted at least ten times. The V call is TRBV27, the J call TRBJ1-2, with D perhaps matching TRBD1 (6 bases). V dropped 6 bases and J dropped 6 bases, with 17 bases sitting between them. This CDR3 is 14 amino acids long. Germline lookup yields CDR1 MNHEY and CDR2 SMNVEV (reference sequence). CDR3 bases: TGTGCCAGCAGAACTACCGGGACACTCAATGGCTACACCTTC. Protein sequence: CASRTTGTLNGYTF.

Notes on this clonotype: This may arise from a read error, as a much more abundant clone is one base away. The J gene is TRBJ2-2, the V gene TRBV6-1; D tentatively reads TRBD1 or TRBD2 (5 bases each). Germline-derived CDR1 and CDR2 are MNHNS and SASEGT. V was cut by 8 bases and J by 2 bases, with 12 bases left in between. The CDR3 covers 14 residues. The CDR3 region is CASGGTYNTGELFF. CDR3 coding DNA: TGTGCCAGCGGTGGGACCTACAACACCGGGGAGCTGTTTTTT.

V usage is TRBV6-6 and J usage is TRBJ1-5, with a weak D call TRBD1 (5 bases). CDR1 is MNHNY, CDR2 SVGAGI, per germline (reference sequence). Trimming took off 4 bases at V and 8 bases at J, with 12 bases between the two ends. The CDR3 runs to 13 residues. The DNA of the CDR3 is TGTGCCAGCAGTTCGCAGGGTGTTGAGCCCCAGCATTTT. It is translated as CASSSQGVEPQHF.

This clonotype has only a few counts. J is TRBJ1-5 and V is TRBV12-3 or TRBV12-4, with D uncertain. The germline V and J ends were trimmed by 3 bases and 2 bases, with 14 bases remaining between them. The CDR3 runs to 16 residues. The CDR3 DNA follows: TGTGCCAGCAGTTTTGCCGCGGTAAACGGCAATCAGCCCCAGCATTTT. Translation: CASSFAAVNGNQPQHF.

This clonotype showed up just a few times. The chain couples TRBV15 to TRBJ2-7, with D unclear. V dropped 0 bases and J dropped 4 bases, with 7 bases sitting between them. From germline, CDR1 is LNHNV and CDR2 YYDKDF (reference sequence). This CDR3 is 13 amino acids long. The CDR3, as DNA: TGTGCCACCAGCAGAGATAAGAAATACGAGCAGTACTTC. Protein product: CATSRDKKYEQYF.

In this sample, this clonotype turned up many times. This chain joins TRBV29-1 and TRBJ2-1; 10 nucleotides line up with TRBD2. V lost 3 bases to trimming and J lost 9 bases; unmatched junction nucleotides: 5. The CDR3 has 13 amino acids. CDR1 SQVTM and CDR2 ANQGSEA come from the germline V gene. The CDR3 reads CSVDMTSGFEQFF. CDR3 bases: TGCAGCGTTGATATGACTAGCGGGTTTGAGCAGTTCTTC.

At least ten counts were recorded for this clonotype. The CDR3 loop reads CASREAGGPGEQYF. Written as DNA, the CDR3 is TGTGCCAGCCGCGAAGCGGGAGGGCCAGGCGAGCAGTACTTC. The chain recombines TRBV6-1 with TRBJ2-7, with 10 bases fitting TRBD2. Germline V gene lookup returns CDR1 MNHNS and CDR2 SASEGT. V shed 8 bases, J shed 6 bases, and the junction held 10 bases outside the gene matches. The CDR3 spans 14 residues.

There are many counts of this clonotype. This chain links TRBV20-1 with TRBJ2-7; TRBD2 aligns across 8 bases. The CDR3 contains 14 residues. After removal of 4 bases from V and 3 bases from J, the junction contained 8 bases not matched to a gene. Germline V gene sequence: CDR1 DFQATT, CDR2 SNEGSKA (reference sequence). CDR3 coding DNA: TGCAGTGCTACATTAGCGGGACGGGACTACGAGCAGTACTTC. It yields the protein CSATLAGRDYEQYF.